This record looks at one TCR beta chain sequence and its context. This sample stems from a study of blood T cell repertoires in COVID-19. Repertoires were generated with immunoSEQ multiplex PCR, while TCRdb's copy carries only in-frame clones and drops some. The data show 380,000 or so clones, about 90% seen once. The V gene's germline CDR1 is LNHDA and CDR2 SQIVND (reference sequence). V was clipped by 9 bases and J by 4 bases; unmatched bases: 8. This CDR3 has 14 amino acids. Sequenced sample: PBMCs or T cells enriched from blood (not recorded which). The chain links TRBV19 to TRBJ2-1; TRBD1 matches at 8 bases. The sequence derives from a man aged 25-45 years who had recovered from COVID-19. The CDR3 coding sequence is TGTGCCAGCCTAGACAGGGGTTCTTACAATGAGCAGTTCTTC. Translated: CASLDRGSYNEQFF.